This T cell receptor beta chain comes out of a study of blood T cell repertoires in COVID-19 (dated by TCRdb to about 2020). Context from the whole study: Samples from collaborators originated in the United States, Italy and Spain and spanned both the acute and convalescent phases of COVID-19. The material from the prospective study consisted of cDNA or gDNA derived from T cells, B-cell-depleted T cells, or PBMCs. The dataset comprised deeply sampled blood TCRbeta repertoires from subjects exposed to, actively infected with, or recovered from COVID-19. The repertoires were released in a freely available public database meant as a resource for research on the immune response to SARS-CoV-2. The samples were drawn from two sources: the first 160 participants of the ongoing ImmuneRACE study, and over 950 subjects contributed by 6 global collaborators. A de-identified subject ID, COVID-19 status, age in years and sex were almost always included in the sample metadata. Where available, HLA class I and class II types were taken from metadata supplied by the sample provider and were not determined by assay-based typing.

A word on this clone: There is no known antigen for this receptor. The sample holds no much larger clone one base away, and base qualities are not on file.

Results and caveats for the whole study, not just this receptor: How much clinical and demographic metadata was included differed by source and by participant, and the metadata was provided uncurated.

The CDR3 runs 20 amino acids, cysteine and phenylalanine included. Only the CDR3 part of the read is kept: 60 bases, read in frame from the first base. V is cut by 2 bases and J by 5 bases, and the space between the germline ends is 31 bases. The germline V gene (reference sequence) supplies CDR1 SGHKS and CDR2 YYEKEE. Participants in the prospective study were aged about 18 to 95 years, lived in about two dozen United States geographic areas, and enrolled through a virtual design. In the prospective study, participants were assigned to cohorts based on the clinical history participants reported in a screening survey and a study questionnaire. Recovered participants in ImmuneRACE Cohort 3 were defined as having two consecutive negative NP/OP PCR tests, clearance from a healthcare professional, or resolution of symptoms. In the prospective study, whole blood, serum and a nasopharyngeal or oropharyngeal swab were collected from each participant by mobile phlebotomists. Prospective study participants could optionally give additional blood draws and questionnaires over an approximately 2-month period. Before DNA extraction, blood samples from the prospective study were shipped at room temperature or frozen.

TCRbeta CDR3 regions were amplified from genomic DNA using the immunoSEQ Assay, a bias-controlled multiplex PCR. Processing in the source paper ran as follows. Nucleated cell counts per sample were estimated from amplification of reference gene primers within the assay. To quantify the absolute abundance of each unique TCRbeta CDR3 rearrangement, sequence reads were collapsed and filtered. For each sample, productive Simpson clonality was calculated as the square root of Simpson's diversity index across productive rearrangements. The table comes from immuneACCESS by way of TCRdb, which keeps in-frame sequences with V and J called. Part of the clones is missing from these tables; in studies checked, under half for an unresolved V gene and the rest for unknown reasons. V and J calls and clone size come straight from that table; D and trimming were deduced from the DNA. The sample table contains a few hundred thousand clones; only one count was recorded for about 85% of them. The ten largest clones add up to approximately 8.3% of the sample.

This TCR was sampled from a woman in her fifties or sixties who had recovered from COVID-19. Recombination linked TRBV5-5 to TRBJ2-5; the D gene is perhaps TRBD2, on 6 matching bases. Input material: PBMCs or T cells enriched from blood (not recorded which). The bases are TGTGCCAGCAGCTTATCACCCGGGAGTGGGGATGGGGGACTGCGGGAGACCCAGTACTTC. Translated, it gives CASSLSPGSGDGGLRETQYF.